This TCR beta chain was retrieved from a study of T cells after yellow fever vaccination. Study background: Fractions containing few cells were prepared with SMART-Seq v4 Ultra Low Input.

To note about this clonotype: This may stem from a read error, because a much larger clone lies one nucleotide away.

TCRdb recomputed calls from the 5' RACE reads with MiXCR, one row per CDR3 protein. In the table there are approximately 120,000 distinct CDR3 sequences, 7.4% of which are singletons. The CDR3 covers 15 residues. Germline V gene lookup returns CDR1 SGHDT and CDR2 YYEEEE. This material consisted of CD4+ T cells sorted from PBMCs, taken about 10 days after the first yellow fever vaccination. The origin of this receptor is a man younger than 35 who received the YFV17D yellow fever vaccine. This chain joins TRBV5-6 and TRBJ1-4; D gene uncertain. The CDR3 reads CASSSEAGANGKLFF. The CDR3 DNA reads TGTGCCAGCAGCTCCGAGGCAGGAGCTAATGGAAAACTGTTTTTT.